A single T cell receptor beta chain is shown here with its context. The antigen is undetermined. The sample belongs to a study of shared clonotypes between healthy human individuals. Germline V lookup: CDR1 SNHLY, CDR2 FYNNEI. This CDR3 comprises 19 residues. Germline trimming cut 10 bases from V and 2 bases from J; bases unmatched to any gene: 22. Data came from immunoSEQ multiplex PCR; TCRdb stores just in-frame clones and leaves some out. Altogether about 110,000 clones are present, about 67% being singletons, with the ten largest covering almost 25%. Study outcomes and limitations: Among the subsets, naive ones generally showed larger estimated richness than memory ones. Despite large depth, sorted-subset datasets appeared incompletely sequenced.

The sequenced sample consisted of memory CD8+ T cells sorted from blood. Subset described: CD45RO+ cells pooled with CCR7-negative TemRA cells. The chain couples TRBV2 to TRBJ2-2; 7 nucleotides line up with TRBD1. The clonotype comes from a woman aged 30 to 39 in good health. CDR3 in DNA: TGTGCCACCCAAACGGACAGGCCGTTACCCCATCTTAACACCGGGGAGCTGTTTTTT. Encoded protein: CATQTDRPLPHLNTGELFF.